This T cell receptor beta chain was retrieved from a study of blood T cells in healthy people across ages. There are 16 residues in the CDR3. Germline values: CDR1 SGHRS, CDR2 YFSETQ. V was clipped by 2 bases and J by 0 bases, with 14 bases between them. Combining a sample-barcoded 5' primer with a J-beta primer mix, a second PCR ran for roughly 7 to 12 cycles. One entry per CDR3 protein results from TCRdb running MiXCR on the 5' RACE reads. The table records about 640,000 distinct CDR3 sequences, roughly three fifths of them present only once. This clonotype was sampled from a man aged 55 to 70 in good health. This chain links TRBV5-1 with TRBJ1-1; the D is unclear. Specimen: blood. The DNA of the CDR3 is TGCGCCAGCAGCTTATTGAGACGGGCAATGAACACTGAAGCTTTCTTT. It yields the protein CASSLLRRAMNTEAFF.